This TCR beta chain originates from a study of breast tumors, draining lymph nodes, adjacent tissues. Study findings and constraints: Tumor TCR diversity was below lymph nodes but above nontumor tissue. Compared with basal-like, luminal-like tumors shared significantly more repertoire with nontumor tissue.

The ends lost 1 base at V and 2 bases at J; junction bases unmatched: 12. The CDR3 totals 18 residues. CDR1 and CDR2 from the germline V gene are SGHTS and YDEGEE. Samples came from axillary lymph nodes draining the breast cancer. TCRdb re-called the multiplex PCR reads through MiXCR, storing one row per CDR3 protein. Found here are 180,000 or so distinct CDR3 sequences, about 32% of them singletons; the top ten hold 4% to 5.5%. A word on this clonotype: Its antigen is currently unknown.

The specimen was axillary lymph node tissue. The TCR comes from a female donor with breast cancer. Some clones in this sample may be carry-over from other donors' samples. V is TRBV5-8 and J is TRBJ2-5; 9 bases fit TRBD2. Here the CDR3 DNA reads TGTGCCAGCAGCTTGAAGCGCCTAGCGGGACTACCTCAAGAGACCCAGTACTTC. Amino acid sequence: CASSLKRLAGLPQETQYF.